This T cell receptor beta chain was found in a study of OX40 agonist ivuxolimab in advanced cancers. Regarding the study in general: Ivuxolimab, which targeted the costimulatory receptor OX40 (CD134), was an agonistic, fully human IgG2 monoclonal antibody. The paper covers the monotherapy dose-escalation part of the phase I ivuxolimab trial, which included N of about 56 patients. Among the 52 dose-escalation patients, about 19 had hepatocellular carcinoma, some 15 melanoma, 9 renal cell carcinoma and 9 head and neck cancer. Partial responses were achieved by three dose-escalation patients, of whom one had hepatocellular carcinoma and two had cutaneous melanoma. Peripheral TCRbeta sequencing aimed to test whether ivuxolimab altered TCR sequence diversity and caused clonal T-cell expansion. The dose-escalation cohort was around 83% male with a mean age of approximately 60 years, ranging from roughly 23 to 90. Prior anti-PD-1, anti-PD-L1 or anti-CTLA-4 therapy was permitted, and checkpoint inhibitors had been received by about two fifths of dose-escalation patients. Intravenous ivuxolimab was administered to patients every 2 weeks at six dose levels: 0.01, 0.1, 0.3, 1.5, 3 and 10 mg/kg. Summary of the overall study and its limitations: On average, CD8+ T cells showed more expanded clones than CD4+ T cells after ivuxolimab. In the 0.1-3.0 mg/kg groups, partial responders were among the patients with the lowest normalized peripheral clonal expansion, particularly in CD8+ T cells. Low levels of normalized T-cell clonal expansion were also shown by some nonresponding patients. Which antigens the clonally expanded peripheral T cells were specific for was not determined. At doses of 0.1 to 3.0 mg/kg, clonal expansion of both CD4+ and CD8+ blood T cells was observed from baseline to week 6.

Patients with autoimmune disease history or receiving systemic immunosuppression were excluded from the trial. Peripheral blood for TCR sequencing was collected from all dose cohorts at baseline, on cycle 4 day 1, and on cycle 7 day 1. The samples were drawn from a first-in-human, open-label, multicenter phase I dose-escalation trial of ivuxolimab. The trial enrolled adults with locally advanced or metastatic head and neck squamous cell, hepatocellular, melanoma or renal cell carcinoma. Before TCR sequencing, CD4+ and CD8+ T cells were separately sorted from peripheral blood. Concerning this clone: Its antigen is still unknown. No much larger clonotype is one base removed from it; base qualities were not supplied.

To sequence the TCRbeta CDR3 region, genomic DNA was isolated from the sorted cells. The immunoSEQ Assay was used to sequence the TCRbeta CDR3 regions. The table was pulled from immuneACCESS by TCRdb, which kept in-frame rearrangements only. Such tables lose some clones; where checked, under half of the loss comes from unresolved V genes, and the rest has no known cause. The table for this sample lists some 10,000 clones; about nine tenths of them were counted only once. Jointly, the top ten make up 9.5% to 15% of the sample. Taken from cysteine to phenylalanine, the CDR3 has 17 residues. The only DNA kept is the CDR3, 51 bases in frame from the first base. V ends up 0 bases short and J 6 bases short, with an unmatched junction base count of 7. CDR1 LGHNA and CDR2 YNFKEQ are derived from the germline V gene.

The sequencing used CD4+ or CD8+ T cells sorted from blood, collected in a trial of the OX40 agonist ivuxolimab. This sequence originates from an adult with an advanced solid tumor such as melanoma, head and neck, liver or kidney cancer. Rearrangement joined TRBV4-2 to TRBJ2-2, and 10 junctional nucleotides match TRBD1. The CDR3 region reads CASSQEGDRGVAGELFF. DNA sequence: TGTGCCAGCAGCCAAGAAGGGGACAGGGGAGTAGCCGGGGAGCTGTTTTTT.